The rows below give T cell receptor beta chains drawn from one sample of a study of T-cell memory formation after mild COVID-19. In TCRdb, the 5' RACE reads were re-called with MiXCR into one record per CDR3 protein. The table lists about 300,000 distinct CDR3 sequences, just under 20% of them singletons, with around 20% in the top ten. Specimen: PBMCs or a T cell subset sorted from them (not recorded which). All receptors derive from a man aged 18 to 30 who had mild COVID-19 (a few samples of this study predate the infection). Cell type and time point are not known. Both conserved end residues are part of each CDR3. The D gene is left open where the match is weak. Expanded clones are given a class, and other clones once, few, many or no size at all.

d_gene	v_gene	j_gene	abundance	CDR3aa	CDR3nt
-	TRBV6-5	TRBJ1-2	few	CASSYSRVYGYTF	TGTGCCAGCAGTTACTCGAGGGTCTATGGCTACACCTTC
-	TRBV20-1	TRBJ1-2	-	CSARDAGHILYGYTF	TGCAGTGCTAGAGATGCAGGGCACATCCTCTATGGCTACACCTTC
-	TRBV6-6	TRBJ2-3	-	CASSYGTRFTDTQYF	TGTGCCAGCAGTTACGGAACTAGATTCACAGATACGCAGTATTTT
-	TRBV11-2	TRBJ2-3	-	CASSLPGGRADTQYF	TGTGCCAGCAGCCTGCCGGGGGGCCGCGCAGATACGCAGTATTTT
-	TRBV20-1	TRBJ2-1	-	CSARVRPLLGNEQFF	TGCAGTGCTAGAGTCCGGCCCCTTTTGGGGAATGAGCAGTTCTTC
-	TRBV24-1	TRBJ2-1	-	CATSDLRLGNEQFF	TGTGCCACCAGTGATTTGCGGCTGGGCAATGAGCAGTTCTTC
-	TRBV19	TRBJ2-3	-	CASSIGESRTQYF	TGTGCCAGTAGTATAGGCGAGTCAAGAACGCAGTATTTT
-	TRBV7-9	TRBJ1-5	few	CASSLDGSQVNQPQHF	TGTGCCAGCAGCTTAGATGGTTCGCAGGTAAACCAGCCCCAGCATTTT
-	TRBV5-8	TRBJ2-3	-	CASSRPREQYF	TGTGCCAGCAGCCGGCCCCGGGAGCAGTATTTT
-	TRBV12-3/TRBV12-4	TRBJ2-1	-	CASRDRDTPYNEQFF	TGTGCCAGCAGAGACCGGGACACCCCTTACAATGAGCAGTTCTTC
-	TRBV15	TRBJ2-3	few	CATSRVTGGLTDTQYF	TGTGCCACCAGCAGAGTGACGGGGGGCCTCACAGATACGCAGTATTTT
-	TRBV20-1	TRBJ2-3	-	CSAPPNTDTQYF	TGCAGTGCCCCCCCGAATACAGATACGCAGTATTTT
-	TRBV7-2	TRBJ2-5	-	CASSFQFQETQYF	TGTGCCAGCAGCTTTCAGTTCCAAGAGACCCAGTACTTC
-	TRBV6-1	TRBJ1-5	-	CASSDGLYSNQPQHF	TGTGCCAGCTCGGACGGCCTTTATAGCAATCAGCCCCAGCATTTT
TRBD2	TRBV25-1	TRBJ2-4	-	CASSGGLAVWDGIQYF	TGTGCCAGCAGTGGGGGACTAGCAGTTTGGGATGGCATTCAGTACTTC
-	TRBV20-1	TRBJ2-3	few	CSARASGDTQYF	TGCAGTGCTAGAGCGTCCGGGGATACGCAGTATTTT
-	TRBV7-9	TRBJ1-2	few	CASSDGSSRGGYTF	TGTGCCAGCAGCGATGGGTCCTCACGGGGAGGCTACACCTTC
TRBD1	TRBV11-2	TRBJ2-5	-	CASDTGVGETQYF	TGTGCCAGCGATACAGGGGTCGGGGAGACCCAGTACTTC